The clone carrying this T cell receptor beta chain was seen more than once but under ten times. As yet, its antigen is unknown. This sample is drawn from a study of a mutant IDH1 vaccine in newly diagnosed glioma. Across the study: Patients were pretreated with radiotherapy, temozolomide, or both, mostly both.

The germline V and J ends were trimmed by 9 bases and 0 bases, with 19 bases remaining between them. CDR1 and CDR2 (germline): SNHLY, FYNNEI. The CDR3 sequence is 16 residues long. The method was immunoSEQ multiplex PCR; TCRdb's version includes in-frame clones alone and lacks a portion of them. This sample has around 99,000 clones; about 82% occur once, and the top ten carry approximately 7.9%. Notes on the study in general: With respect to changes in top peripheral T cell clonotypes, pseudoprogression seemed unrelated. Vaccination induced immune responses in around 93% of patients.

Specified time point: baseline, week 1 (first vaccination visit). Documented treatment: pre-vaccination baseline after standard-of-care therapy. In every donor, the tumor was a new WHO grade 3 or 4 IDH1-mutant, ATRX-lost astrocytoma. Sequencing used PBMCs, obtained from a glioma patient treated with radiotherapy, temozolomide or both. This sequence was found in a man aged 40-49 years with glioma. This chain joins TRBV2 and TRBJ2-3; a possible D gene is TRBD2 (5 bases). The CDR3 is CARAPASPLSTDTQYF. The CDR3 nucleotides are TGTGCCAGGGCCCCGGCTAGCCCTCTTAGCACAGATACGCAGTATTTT.